This T cell receptor beta chain originates from a study of blood T cell repertoires in COVID-19. Study-wide background: Researchers got acute and convalescent COVID-19 samples from the United States, Italy and Spain. The cDNA or gDNA used as material had been derived from T cells, B-cell-depleted T cells, or PBMCs.

Concerning this clone itself: The sample holds other DNA sequences that translate to the same CDR3.

Study processing details: Amplification of reference gene primers was used by the study to estimate nucleated cell counts. The data were produced by immunoSEQ multiplex PCR, yet TCRdb's version contains in-frame clones alone and is incomplete. Clone size and V and J calls were adopted from that table, with D and trimming inferred from the DNA. The top ten clones hold 6% to 9% of a sample with a few hundred thousand clones, around nine tenths of them seen once. Unmatched junction bases numbered 8, after V lost 4 bases and J lost 4 bases. Germline CDR1 reads KGHDR; CDR2 reads SFDVKD. The CDR3 spans 16 residues.

V and J are TRBV24-1 and TRBJ1-5, with 8 bases aligning to TRBD1. Input material: peripheral blood. This clonotype originated in a woman in her 70s with active or convalescent COVID-19. In DNA, the CDR3 is TGTGCCACCAGTGACCCTGGACAGGGTGGGAATCAGCCCCAGCATTTT. Its protein product is CATSDPGQGGNQPQHF.